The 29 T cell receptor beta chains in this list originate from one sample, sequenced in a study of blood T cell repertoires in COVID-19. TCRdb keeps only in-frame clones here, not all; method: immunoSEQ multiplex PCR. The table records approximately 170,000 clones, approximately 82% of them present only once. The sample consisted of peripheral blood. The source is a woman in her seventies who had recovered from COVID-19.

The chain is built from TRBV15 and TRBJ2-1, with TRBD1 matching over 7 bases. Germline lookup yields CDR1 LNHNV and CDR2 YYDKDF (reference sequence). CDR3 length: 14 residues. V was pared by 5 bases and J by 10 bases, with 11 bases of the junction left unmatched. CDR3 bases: TGTGCCACCAGCCGAGCCCCCGCGACAGGGGAGCAGTTCTTC. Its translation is CATSRAPATGEQFF.

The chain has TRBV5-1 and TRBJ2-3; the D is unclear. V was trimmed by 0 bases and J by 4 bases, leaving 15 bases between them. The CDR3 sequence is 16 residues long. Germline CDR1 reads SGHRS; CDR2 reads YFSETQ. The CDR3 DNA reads TGCGCCAGCAGCTTGGGGGCGACCCCGCCCGCAGATACGCAGTATTTT. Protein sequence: CASSLGATPPADTQYF.

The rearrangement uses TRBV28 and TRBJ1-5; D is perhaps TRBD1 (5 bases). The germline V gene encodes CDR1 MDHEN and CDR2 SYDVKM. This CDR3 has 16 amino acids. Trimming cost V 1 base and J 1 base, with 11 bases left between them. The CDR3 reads CASSLLGRASNQPQHF. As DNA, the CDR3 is TGTGCCAGCAGTTTATTGGGCAGGGCGAGCAATCAGCCCCAGCATTTT.

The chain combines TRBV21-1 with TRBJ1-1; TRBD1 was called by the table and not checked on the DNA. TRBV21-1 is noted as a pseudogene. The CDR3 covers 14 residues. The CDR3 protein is CASSKVWQGEEAFF. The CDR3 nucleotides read TGTGCCAGCAGCAAAGTATGGCAGGGGGAAGAAGCTTTCTTT.

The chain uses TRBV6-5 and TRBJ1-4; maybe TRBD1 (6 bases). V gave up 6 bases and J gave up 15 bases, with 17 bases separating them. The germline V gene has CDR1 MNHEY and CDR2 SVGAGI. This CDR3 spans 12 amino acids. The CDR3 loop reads CASSPPGQKLFF. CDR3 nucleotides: TGTGCCAGCAGCCCACCGGGACAAAAGTTGTTTTTT.

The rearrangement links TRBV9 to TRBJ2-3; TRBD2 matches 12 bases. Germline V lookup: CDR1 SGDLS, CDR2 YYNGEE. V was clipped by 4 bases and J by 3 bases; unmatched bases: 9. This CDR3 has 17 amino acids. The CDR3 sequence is CASSNPGLAGGTDTQYF. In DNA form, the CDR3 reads TGTGCCAGCAGCAACCCGGGACTAGCGGGTGGAACAGATACGCAGTATTTT.

DNA of the CDR3: TGCGCCAGCAGCTTGGGGCACCCTAGCTATGGCTACACCTTC. Encoded protein: CASSLGHPSYGYTF. The chain uses TRBV5-1 and TRBJ1-2; D is undetermined. CDR3 length: 14 residues. V lost 0 bases and J lost 4, with 10 bases in between. The germline V gene has CDR1 SGHRS and CDR2 YFSETQ.

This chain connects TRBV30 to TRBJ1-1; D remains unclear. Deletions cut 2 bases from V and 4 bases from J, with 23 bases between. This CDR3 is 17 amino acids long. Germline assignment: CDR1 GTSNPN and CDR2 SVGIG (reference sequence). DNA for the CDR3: TGTGCCTGGAGTCCACCTAGTTGGGTGCTCGGGGTCACTGAAGCTTTCTTT. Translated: CAWSPPSWVLGVTEAFF.

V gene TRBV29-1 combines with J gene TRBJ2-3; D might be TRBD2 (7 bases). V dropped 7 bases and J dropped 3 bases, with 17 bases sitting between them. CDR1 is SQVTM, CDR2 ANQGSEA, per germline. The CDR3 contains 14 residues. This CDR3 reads CSAAGSGTTDTQYF. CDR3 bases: TGCAGCGCCGCGGGCAGCGGGACAACAGATACGCAGTATTTT.

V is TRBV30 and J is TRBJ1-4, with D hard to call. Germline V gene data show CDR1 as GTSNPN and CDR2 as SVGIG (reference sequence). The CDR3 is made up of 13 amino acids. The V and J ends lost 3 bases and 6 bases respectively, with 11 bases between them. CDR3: CAWRAGRDEKLFF. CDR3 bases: TGTGCCTGGAGGGCGGGCCGTGATGAAAAACTGTTTTTT.

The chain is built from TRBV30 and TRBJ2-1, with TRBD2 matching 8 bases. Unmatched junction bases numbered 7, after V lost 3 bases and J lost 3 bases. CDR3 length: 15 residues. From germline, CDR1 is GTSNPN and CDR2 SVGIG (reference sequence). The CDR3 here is CAWRIGSGGYNEQFF. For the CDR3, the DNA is TGTGCCTGGAGGATTGGAAGCGGGGGCTACAATGAGCAGTTCTTC.

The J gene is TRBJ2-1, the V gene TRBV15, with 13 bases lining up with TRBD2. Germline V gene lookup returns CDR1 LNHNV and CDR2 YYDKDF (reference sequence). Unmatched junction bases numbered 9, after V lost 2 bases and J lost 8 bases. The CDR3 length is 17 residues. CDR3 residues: CATSRPILAGGPDEQFF. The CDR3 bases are TGTGCCACCAGCAGACCGATACTAGCGGGAGGGCCCGATGAGCAGTTCTTC.

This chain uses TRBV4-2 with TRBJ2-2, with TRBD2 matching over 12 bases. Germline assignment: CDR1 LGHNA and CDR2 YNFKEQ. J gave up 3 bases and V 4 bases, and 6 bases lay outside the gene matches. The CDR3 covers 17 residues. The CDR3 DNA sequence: TGTGCCAGCAGCCCCCCGGCTAGCGGGGGGGACACCGGGGAGCTGTTTTTT. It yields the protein CASSPPASGGDTGELFF.

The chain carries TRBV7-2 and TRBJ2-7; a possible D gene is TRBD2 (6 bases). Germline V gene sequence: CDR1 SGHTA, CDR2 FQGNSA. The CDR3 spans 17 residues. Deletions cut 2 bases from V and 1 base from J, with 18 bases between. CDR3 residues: CASSLTDAGNPSYEQYF. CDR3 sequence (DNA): TGTGCCAGCAGCTTAACCGACGCGGGGAACCCATCCTACGAGCAGTACTTC.

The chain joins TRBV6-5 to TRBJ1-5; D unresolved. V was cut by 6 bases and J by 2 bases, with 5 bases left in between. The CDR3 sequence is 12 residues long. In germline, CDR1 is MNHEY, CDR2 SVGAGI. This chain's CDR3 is CASSLGNQPQHF. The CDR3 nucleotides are TGTGCCAGCAGCCTTGGCAATCAGCCCCAGCATTTT.

The CDR3: CASSHRNYGYTF. The CDR3 DNA follows: TGCGCCAGCAGCCACAGGAACTATGGCTACACCTTC. The chain combines TRBV4-1 with TRBJ1-2; no firm D call. The CDR3 length is 12 residues. Trimming took off 3 bases at V and 2 bases at J, with 4 bases between the two ends. CDR1 is MGHRA, CDR2 YSYEKL, per germline.

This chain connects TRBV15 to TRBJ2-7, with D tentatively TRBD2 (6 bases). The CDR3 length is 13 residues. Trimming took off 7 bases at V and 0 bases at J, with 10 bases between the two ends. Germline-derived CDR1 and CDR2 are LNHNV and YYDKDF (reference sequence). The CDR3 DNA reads TGTGCCACCACGAGGAGGGACTCCTACGAGCAGTACTTC. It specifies CATTRRDSYEQYF.

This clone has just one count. CDR3 nucleotides: TGCGCCAGCAGCTTGGGGGGGACAGGGGCGGCAGATACGCAGTATTTT. Translating gives CASSLGGTGAADTQYF. The V gene is TRBV5-1, the J gene TRBJ2-3; 10 positions agree with TRBD1. The CDR3 is made up of 16 amino acids. V shed 0 bases, J shed 4 bases, and the junction held 5 bases outside the gene matches. Per the germline V gene, CDR1 is SGHRS and CDR2 is YFSETQ.

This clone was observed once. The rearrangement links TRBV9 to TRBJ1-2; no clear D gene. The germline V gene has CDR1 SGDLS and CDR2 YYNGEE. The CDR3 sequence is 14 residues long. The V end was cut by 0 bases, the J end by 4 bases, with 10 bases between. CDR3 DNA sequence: TGTGCCAGCAGCGTAGGGGCTACCCCCTATGGCTACACCTTC. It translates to CASSVGATPYGYTF.

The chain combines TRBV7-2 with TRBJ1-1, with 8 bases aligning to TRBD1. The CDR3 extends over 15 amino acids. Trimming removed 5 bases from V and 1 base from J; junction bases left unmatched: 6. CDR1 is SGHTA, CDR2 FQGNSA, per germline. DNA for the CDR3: TGTGCCAGCAGCCCCAGGGGGCCGACGAACACTGAAGCTTTCTTT. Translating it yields CASSPRGPTNTEAFF.

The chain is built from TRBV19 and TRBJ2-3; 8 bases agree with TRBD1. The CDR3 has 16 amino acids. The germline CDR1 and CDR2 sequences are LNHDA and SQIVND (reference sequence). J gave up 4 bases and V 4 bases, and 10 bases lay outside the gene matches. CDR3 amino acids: CASSSTTGAGADTQYF. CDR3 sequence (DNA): TGTGCCAGTAGTAGCACGACAGGGGCTGGGGCAGATACGCAGTATTTT.

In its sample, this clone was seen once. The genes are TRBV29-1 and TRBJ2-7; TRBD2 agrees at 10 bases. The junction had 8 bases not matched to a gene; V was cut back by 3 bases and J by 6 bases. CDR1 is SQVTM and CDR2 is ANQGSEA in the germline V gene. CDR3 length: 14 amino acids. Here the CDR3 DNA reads TGCAGCGTTGACGGCGGTAGCGGGAGGACCGAGCAGTACTTC. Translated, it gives CSVDGGSGRTEQYF.

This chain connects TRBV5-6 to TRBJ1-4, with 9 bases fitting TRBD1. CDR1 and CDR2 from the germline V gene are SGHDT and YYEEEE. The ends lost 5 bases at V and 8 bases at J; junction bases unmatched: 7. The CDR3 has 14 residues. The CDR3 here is CASRPTGGGEKLFF. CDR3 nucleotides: TGTGCCAGCAGACCGACAGGGGGGGGAGAAAAACTGTTTTTT.

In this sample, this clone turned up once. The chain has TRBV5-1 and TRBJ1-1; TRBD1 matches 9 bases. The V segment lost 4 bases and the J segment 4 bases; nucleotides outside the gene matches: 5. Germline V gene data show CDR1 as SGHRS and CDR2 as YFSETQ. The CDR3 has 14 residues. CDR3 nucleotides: TGCGCCAGCAGCCCCGGGACAGGGATCACTGAAGCTTTCTTT. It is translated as CASSPGTGITEAFF.

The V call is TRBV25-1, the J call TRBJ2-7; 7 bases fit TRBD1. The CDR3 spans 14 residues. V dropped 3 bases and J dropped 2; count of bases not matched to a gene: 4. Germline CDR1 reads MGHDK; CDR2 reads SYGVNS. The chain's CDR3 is CASSEPGTAYEQYF. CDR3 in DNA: TGTGCCAGCAGTGAGCCGGGGACAGCCTACGAGCAGTACTTC.

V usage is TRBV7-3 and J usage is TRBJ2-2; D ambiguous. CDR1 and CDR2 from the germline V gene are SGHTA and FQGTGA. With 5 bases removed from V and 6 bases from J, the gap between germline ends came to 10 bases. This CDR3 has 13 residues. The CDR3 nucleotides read TGTGCCAGCAGCCCCCGGAGAGCCGGGGAGCTGTTTTTT. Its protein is CASSPRRAGELFF.

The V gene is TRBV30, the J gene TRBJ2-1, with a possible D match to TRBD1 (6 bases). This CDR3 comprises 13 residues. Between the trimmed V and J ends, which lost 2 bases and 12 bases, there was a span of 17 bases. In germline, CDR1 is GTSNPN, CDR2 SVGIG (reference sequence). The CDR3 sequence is CAWSPRGQSGQFF. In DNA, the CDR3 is TGTGCCTGGAGTCCCCGCGGACAGTCTGGGCAGTTCTTC.

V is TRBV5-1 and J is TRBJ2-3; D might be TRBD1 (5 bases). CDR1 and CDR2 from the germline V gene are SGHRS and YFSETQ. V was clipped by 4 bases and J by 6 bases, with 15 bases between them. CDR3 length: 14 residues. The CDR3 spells CASSSLGPGDTQYF. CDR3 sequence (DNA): TGCGCCAGCAGCAGTTTGGGTCCAGGGGATACGCAGTATTTT. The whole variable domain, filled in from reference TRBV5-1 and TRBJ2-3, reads KAGVTQTPRYLIKTRGQQVTLSCSPISGHRSVSWYQQTPGQGLQFLFEYFSETQRNKGNFPGRFSGRQFSNSRSEMNVSTLELGDSALYLCASSSLGPGDTQYFGPGTRLTVL.

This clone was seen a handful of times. CDR3 in DNA: TGTGCCAGCAGTCGCCGGACAGAGGGAGCAACTAATGAAAAACTGTTTTTT. Amino acids: CASSRRTEGATNEKLFF. V usage is TRBV6-6 and J usage is TRBJ1-4, with a weak D call TRBD1 (6 bases). Trimming pared 5 bases from V and 0 bases from J, leaving 16 bases between. CDR1 and CDR2 (germline): MNHNY, SVGAGI (reference sequence). The CDR3 consists of 17 residues.